This T cell receptor (beta chain) is from a study of T cells in Graves' hyperthyroidism and ophthalmopathy. General study findings and limits: Blood shared most expanded thyroid clonotypes above 0.001.

As for this clonotype: Antigen specificity is unknown.

The V gene's germline CDR1 is LNHDA and CDR2 SQIVND (reference sequence). The CDR3 runs 16 residues. Germline trimming cut 5 bases from V and 0 bases from J; bases unmatched to any gene: 6. Hyperthyroidism patients were newly diagnosed, had disease duration under 2 months, and were aged 18 to 65 years. The PBMCs studied were ones that came from 10 ml fresh peripheral blood. RNA transcripts provided the source from which TCR beta CDR3 regions were amplified. The HTBI set primed first-round TCR CDR3 RT-PCR. MiXCR, applied by TCRdb to the multiplex PCR reads, yields one record per CDR3 protein. This sample yields approximately 300,000 distinct CDR3 sequences, of which 16% are seen a single time; roughly 31% belongs to the top ten.

This chain links TRBV19 with TRBJ2-4; 8 bases align to TRBD1. The clonotype comes from a man aged 25 to 45 with Graves' hyperthyroidism. What was sequenced was blood. CDR3 region: CASSVTGGAAKNIQYF. The DNA of the CDR3 is TGTGCCAGTAGTGTAACAGGGGGAGCAGCCAAAAACATTCAGTACTTC.